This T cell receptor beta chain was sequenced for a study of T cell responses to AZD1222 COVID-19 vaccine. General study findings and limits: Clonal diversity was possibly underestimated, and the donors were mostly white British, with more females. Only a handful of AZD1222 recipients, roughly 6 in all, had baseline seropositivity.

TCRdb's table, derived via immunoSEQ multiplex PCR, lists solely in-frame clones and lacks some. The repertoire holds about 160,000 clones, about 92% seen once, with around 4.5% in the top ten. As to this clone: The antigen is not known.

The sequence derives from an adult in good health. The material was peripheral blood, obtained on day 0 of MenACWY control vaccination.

The CDR3, as DNA: TGTGCCAGTAGAGACAGGTCCAACACTGAAGCTTTCTTT. Translated, it gives CASRDRSNTEAFF. The V and J genes are TRBV19 and TRBJ1-1, with D possibly being TRBD1 (6 bases). V dropped 6 bases and J dropped 2 bases, with 10 bases sitting between them. CDR3 length: 13 amino acids. Germline V gene lookup returns CDR1 LNHDA and CDR2 SQIVND (reference sequence). Supplemented by reference TRBV19 and TRBJ1-1, the full variable domain reads DGGITQSPKYLFRKEGQNVTLSCEQNLNHDAMYWYRQDPGQGLRLIYYSQIVNDFQKGDIAEGYSVSREKKESFPLTVTSAQKNPTAFYLCASRDRSNTEAFFGQGTRLTVV.